This T cell receptor beta chain was captured in a study of human versus mouse CDR3 diversity and MHC coevolution. Study-wide points: Most of the three human donors had the lowest clonal inequality. About 1.6 million TCR beta clonotypes were estimated for humans, the largest repertoire.

Profiled with immunoSEQ multiplex PCR; TCRdb holds only in-frame clones, not every one. The sample includes about 60,000 clones, around 94% of them seen just once. Germline CDR1 and CDR2: SGHRS and YFSETQ. The CDR3 contains 17 residues. V was clipped by 2 bases and J by 1 base, with 15 bases between them. As for this clone: Its specificity is unknown.

This chain links TRBV5-1 with TRBJ2-2, with a weak D call TRBD2 (6 bases). The sample was naive CD4+ T cells from blood. The subset denotes: CD45RO-negative CD62L-positive naive CD4 T cells. The clonotype originates from a person between 60 and 69 years old in good health. DNA for the CDR3: TGCGCCAGCAGCTTTATCTCTGGACTAAAGAACACCGGGGAGCTGTTTTTT. The encoded protein is CASSFISGLKNTGELFF.